The rows below give T cell receptor beta chains drawn from one sample of a study of cytomegalovirus exposure and HLA in healthy donors. Produced via immunoSEQ multiplex PCR; TCRdb's table is partial and in-frame only. Of 130,000 or so clones listed, around four fifths are singletons. Material: PBMCs. Receptor source: a woman aged 35 to 49 in good health and CMV-seropositive. Each CDR3 is given with its conserved first and last residue. D genes are given only for firm matches. Only some rows state a clone size, as once, few, many or a class for expanded clones.

D gene,J gene,V gene,clone size,CDR3 protein,CDR3 DNA
-,TRBJ1-1,TRBV5-5,few,CASTGGDTEAFF,TGTGCCAGCACCGGGGGGGACACTGAAGCTTTCTTT
TRBD1,TRBJ1-3,TRBV30,-,CAWRKDRSGSGNTIYF,TGTGCCTGGAGAAAGGACAGGTCAGGCTCTGGAAACACCATATATTTT
-,TRBJ1-2,TRBV5-1,-,CASSLSGGRNYGYTF,TGCGCCAGCAGCTTGTCCGGCGGGAGAAACTATGGCTACACCTTC
-,TRBJ1-4,TRBV4-2,few,CASSLARGSNEKLFF,TGTGCCAGCAGCTTGGCCAGGGGATCTAATGAAAAACTGTTTTTT
TRBD1,TRBJ2-7,TRBV27,once,CASSLTGTGLYEQYF,TGTGCCAGCAGTTTAACCGGGACAGGCCTCTACGAGCAGTACTTC
-,TRBJ1-4,TRBV6-5,-,CASSVLGGDEKLFF,TGTGCCAGCAGTGTACTAGGCGGGGATGAAAAACTGTTTTTT
-,TRBJ1-2,TRBV6-1,-,CASSVGLSNYGYTF,TGTGCCAGCAGTGTCGGACTGTCGAACTATGGCTACACCTTC
TRBD2,TRBJ2-7,TRBV5-1,-,CASRGLAVPQEQYF,TGCGCCAGCAGGGGACTAGCGGTCCCTCAGGAGCAGTACTTC
-,TRBJ1-1,TRBV19,-,CASSIGGADTEAFF,TGTGCCAGTAGTATTGGGGGGGCGGACACTGAAGCTTTCTTT
-,TRBJ1-2,TRBV11-3,-,CASSSGTTGGYTF,TGTGCCAGCAGCTCGGGGACGACAGGTGGCTACACCTTC
TRBD1,TRBJ2-7,TRBV10-3,-,CAISEWTGGNYEQYF,TGTGCCATCAGTGAATGGACAGGGGGCAATTACGAGCAGTACTTC
TRBD2,TRBJ2-1,TRBV4-3,-,CASSQTTSGRANEQFF,TGCGCCAGCAGCCAAACAACTAGCGGGAGGGCCAATGAGCAGTTCTTC
-,TRBJ2-1,TRBV18,-,CASSPQEDLGEQFF,TGTGCCAGCTCACCACAGGAGGATCTCGGTGAGCAGTTCTTC
TRBD2,TRBJ2-7,TRBV30,-,CASEGLGVEQYF,TGTGCCTCAGAGGGACTAGGGGTCGAGCAGTACTTC
-,TRBJ1-2,TRBV29-1,-,CSAVATAYGYTF,TGCAGCGCCGTGGCGACAGCCTATGGCTACACCTTC
TRBD1,TRBJ2-7,TRBV29-1,few,CSVEAGQEDEQYF,TGCAGCGTTGAAGCGGGACAGGAGGACGAGCAGTACTTC
-,TRBJ2-5,TRBV7-2,-,CASSLARVPRETQYF,TGTGCCAGCAGCTTAGCCAGGGTGCCTAGAGAGACCCAGTACTTC
TRBD1,TRBJ2-7,TRBV19,-,CASGQGASGYEQYF,TGTGCCAGCGGACAGGGGGCAAGTGGCTACGAGCAGTACTTC